This TCR beta chain was recovered during a study of T-cell memory formation after mild COVID-19. The CDR3 loop spans 15 amino acids. Germline V gives CDR1 SGHRS, CDR2 YFSETQ. Unmatched junction bases numbered 7, after V lost 4 bases and J lost 1 base. TCRdb called the 5' RACE reads again in MiXCR, with one record for every CDR3 protein. The table records about 270,000 distinct CDR3 sequences, 15% to 20% of them present only once. Source material: PBMCs or a T cell subset sorted from them (not recorded which). The chain links TRBV5-1 to TRBJ1-1; TRBD1 matches at 7 bases. This clonotype was sampled from a man younger than 35 who had mild COVID-19 (a few samples of this study predate the infection). Cell type and time point are not known. In DNA, the CDR3 is TGCGCCAGCAGCGTACAGGGGTCTCCGAACACTGAAGCTTTCTTT. Its translation: CASSVQGSPNTEAFF.